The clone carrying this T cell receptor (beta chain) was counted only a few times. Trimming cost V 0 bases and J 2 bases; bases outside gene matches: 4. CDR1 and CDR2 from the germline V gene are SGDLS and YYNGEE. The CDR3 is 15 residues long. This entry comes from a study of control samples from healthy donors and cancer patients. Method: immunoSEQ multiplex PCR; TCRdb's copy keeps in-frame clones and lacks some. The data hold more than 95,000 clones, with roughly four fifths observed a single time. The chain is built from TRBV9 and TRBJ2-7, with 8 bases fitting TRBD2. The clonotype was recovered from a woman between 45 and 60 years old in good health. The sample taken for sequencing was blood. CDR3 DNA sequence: TGTGCCAGCAGCGTAGGGGCGGGAGGAGCCTACGAGCAGTACTTC. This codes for CASSVGAGGAYEQYF.